This T cell receptor (beta chain) was documented in a study of T-cell reconstitution after alpha-beta-depleted transplantation in children. Trimming stripped 1 base from V and 0 bases from J, with 10 bases between. The germline CDR1 and CDR2 sequences are SGHAT and FQNNGV. The length of the CDR3 is 17 residues. On this clonotype itself: Its specificity is not known.

It was with unique molecular identifiers that the TCRbeta library was prepared. Using its own MiXCR run on the PCR reads, TCRdb lists one record per CDR3 protein. The repertoire holds some 840,000 distinct CDR3 sequences, with under 20% as singletons. Findings and caveats of the study: At day 60, the high TCRbeta diversity found in some patients originated from recipient T cells and thymic progenitors that had survived. By about two months after transplant, alpha-beta T cells reportedly arose from several hundred graft clones that had expanded.

The sequence was collected from a male patient between 5 and 17 years old who had a stem cell transplant for acute lymphoblastic leukemia, so the T cells may come from the graft donor. This chain uses TRBV11-2 with TRBJ2-6; maybe TRBD1 (5 bases). Source: PBMCs, mostly from graft donor cells, taken 360 days after TCRalphabeta/CD19-depleted stem cell transplant. The chain's CDR3 is CASSLVPGPSGANVLTF. The CDR3, as DNA: TGTGCCAGCAGCTTAGTCCCAGGGCCCTCTGGGGCCAACGTCCTGACTTTC.